What follows are 26 T cell receptor beta chains derived from one specimen sequenced in a study of blood T cell repertoires in COVID-19. Generated by immunoSEQ multiplex PCR, the TCRdb table keeps only in-frame clones and is missing some. This sample yields hundreds of thousands of clones, of which about nine tenths are seen a single time; approximately 6.1% belongs to the top ten. The sequencing sample was made of peripheral blood. Every receptor here comes from a man older than 75 with acute or convalescent COVID-19.

The chain has TRBV5-1 and TRBJ2-3; D might be TRBD1 (6 bases). The ends were cut back, 9 bases at V and 1 base at J, with 15 bases in the middle. From germline, CDR1 is SGHRS and CDR2 YFSETQ. CDR3 size: 14 residues. The CDR3 region is CATRGEKRTDTQYF. CDR3 sequence (DNA): TGCGCCACCAGGGGCGAGAAACGCACAGATACGCAGTATTTT.

J is TRBJ1-4 and V is TRBV7-9, with 8 positions matching TRBD1. The CDR3 consists of 18 residues. The germline gives CDR1 SEHNR, CDR2 FQNEAQ (reference sequence). Trimming removed 6 bases from V and 4 bases from J; junction bases left unmatched: 16. CDR3 coding DNA: TGTGCCAGCAGTAAGCTGGGGCAGGGGGCAGGAGGTAATGAAAAACTGTTTTTT. This gives the protein CASSKLGQGAGGNEKLFF.

The chain has TRBV5-4 and TRBJ2-1; 10 positions match TRBD2. The CDR3 has 16 amino acids. V dropped 4 bases and J dropped 0; count of bases not matched to a gene: 4. Germline V CDR1 and CDR2: SGHNT, YYREEE (reference sequence). The CDR3 reads CASSAGLASSYNEQFF. CDR3 coding DNA: TGTGCCAGCAGCGCGGGACTAGCGAGCTCCTACAATGAGCAGTTCTTC.

Only one count was recorded for this clone. The chain recombines TRBV29-1 with TRBJ2-1; tentatively, D is TRBD2 (6 bases). The germline V and J ends were trimmed by 4 bases and 6 bases, with 16 bases remaining between them. Germline lookup yields CDR1 SQVTM and CDR2 ANQGSEA. The CDR3 is 14 amino acids. CDR3: CSVVGDSNGNEQFF. CDR3 nucleotides: TGCAGCGTTGTGGGGGACTCCAACGGCAATGAGCAGTTCTTC.

The chain has TRBV19 and TRBJ2-2; 9 nucleotides line up with TRBD1. Germline loops: CDR1 LNHDA, CDR2 SQIVND (reference sequence). This CDR3 spans 15 amino acids. With V trimmed by 4 bases and J by 7 bases, 7 bases remained unmatched. CDR3 sequence: CASSRTQGAGGELFF. CDR3 in DNA: TGTGCCAGTAGTAGGACACAGGGGGCAGGCGGGGAGCTGTTTTTT.

This clone was recorded once. This chain uses TRBV27 with TRBJ2-7, with a weak D call TRBD2 (5 bases). Germline V CDR1 and CDR2: MNHEY, SMNVEV (reference sequence). Trimming stripped 6 bases from V and 7 bases from J, with 13 bases between. The CDR3 totals 12 residues. CDR3 amino acids: CASSGRSGEQYF. In DNA, the CDR3 is TGTGCCAGCAGCGGTCGGTCGGGGGAGCAGTACTTC.

For the CDR3, the DNA is TGTGCCTGGAGTGTACTGGGAGATAATTCACCCCTCCACTTT. Translating it yields CAWSVLGDNSPLHF. The chain is built from TRBV30 and TRBJ1-6; D ambiguous. Germline V gene data show CDR1 as GTSNPN and CDR2 as SVGIG (reference sequence). The CDR3 totals 14 residues. V lost 0 bases and J 5 bases, leaving 8 bases between the germline ends.

This clone has just one count. The chain combines TRBV14 with TRBJ2-1, with D tentatively TRBD2 (6 bases). The V end lost 1 base, the J end lost 4 bases, and 14 bases lay between the germline ends. CDR1 is SGHDN and CDR2 is FVKESK in the germline V gene. This CDR3 spans 16 amino acids. The chain's CDR3 is CASSQVLAAAYNEQFF. In DNA form, the CDR3 reads TGTGCCAGCAGCCAAGTTTTAGCGGCAGCTTACAATGAGCAGTTCTTC.

The rearrangement links TRBV18 to TRBJ2-3, with 8 positions matching TRBD2. Losses at the gene ends were 1 base for V and 5 bases for J; bases not matched to a gene: 2. This CDR3 contains 14 residues. Germline CDR1 is KGHSH and CDR2 is LQKENI. The CDR3 spells CASSPQREIDTQYF. The CDR3, as DNA: TGTGCCAGCTCACCACAGCGGGAGATAGATACGCAGTATTTT.

This clone was detected once. The chain combines TRBV9 with TRBJ1-4; D is unclear. The CDR3 extends over 15 amino acids. Germline V gives CDR1 SGDLS, CDR2 YYNGEE. V lost 0 bases, J lost 5 bases, and 11 bases lay in between. The CDR3 region is CASSVGGGLNEKLFF. In DNA, the CDR3 is TGTGCCAGCAGCGTAGGGGGAGGGTTGAATGAAAAACTGTTTTTT.

In the case of this clone: The same CDR3 also results from other DNA sequences found in this sample. The V and J genes are TRBV5-1 and TRBJ1-4; 12 nucleotides align to TRBD1. This CDR3 is built from 16 residues. The V segment lost 4 bases and the J segment 4 bases; nucleotides outside the gene matches: 5. Germline CDR1 is SGHRS and CDR2 is YFSETQ. The CDR3 nucleotides read TGCGCCAGCAGCCCAGGGACAGGGGGCGGTAATGAAAAACTGTTTTTT. This codes for CASSPGTGGGNEKLFF.

The chain uses TRBV28 and TRBJ2-1; TRBD2 aligns across 9 bases. Germline CDR1 reads MDHEN; CDR2 reads SYDVKM. V lost 7 bases to trimming and J lost 0 bases; unmatched junction nucleotides: 7. The CDR3 is made up of 16 amino acids. The CDR3 spells CASTEASGNSYNEQFF. For the CDR3, the DNA is TGTGCCAGCACCGAGGCTAGCGGGAACTCCTACAATGAGCAGTTCTTC.

The chain is built from TRBV11-2 and TRBJ2-1; D is undetermined. The CDR3 extends over 15 amino acids. Germline CDR1 is SGHAT and CDR2 is FQNNGV. The V end was cut by 6 bases, the J end by 5 bases, with 17 bases between. DNA for the CDR3: TGTGCCAGCAGATTACCATGGGCCAGAAACAATGAGCAGTTCTTC. This sequence encodes CASRLPWARNNEQFF.

The chain combines TRBV2 with TRBJ2-2; D possibly corresponds to TRBD1 (5 bases). Germline-derived CDR1 and CDR2 are SNHLY and FYNNEI. With 6 bases removed from V and 1 base from J, the gap between germline ends came to 15 bases. The CDR3 runs to 16 residues. CDR3 in DNA: TGTGCCAGCAGCTTCGTGGGGCTGTTGAACACCGGGGAGCTGTTTTTT. Its translation: CASSFVGLLNTGELFF. Using reference TRBV2 and TRBJ2-2 for the parts outside the CDR3, the full variable domain is EPEVTQTPSHQVTQMGQEVILRCVPISNHLYFYWYRQILGQKVEFLVSFYNNEISEKSEIFDDQFSVERPDGSNFTLKIRSTKLEDSAMYFCASSFVGLLNTGELFFGEGSRLTVL.

V and J are TRBV9 and TRBJ2-3; 7 nucleotides line up with TRBD2. Germline CDR1 is SGDLS and CDR2 is YYNGEE. CDR3 length: 13 amino acids. Germline trimming cut 4 bases from V and 6 bases from J; bases unmatched to any gene: 5. The CDR3 protein is CASSSRLADTQYF. Written as DNA, the CDR3 is TGTGCCAGCAGCTCCAGACTAGCCGATACGCAGTATTTT.

This clone has just a few counts. The chain has TRBV7-3 and TRBJ2-3; D remains unclear. Trimming took off 3 bases at V and 1 base at J, with 5 bases between the two ends. Germline V gene lookup returns CDR1 SGHTA and CDR2 FQGTGA. The CDR3 loop spans 13 amino acids. CDR3 in DNA: TGTGCCAGCAGCTTCCCGGGCACAGATACGCAGTATTTT. It specifies CASSFPGTDTQYF.

This clone appeared a single time. The rearrangement joins TRBV18 to TRBJ2-7; 12 bases align to TRBD2. The CDR3 runs 15 residues. The germline V gene encodes CDR1 KGHSH and CDR2 LQKENI. V was pared by 3 bases and J by 4 bases, with 4 bases of the junction left unmatched. CDR3: CASSPRTSGMYEQYF. CDR3 sequence (DNA): TGTGCCAGCTCACCCCGGACTAGCGGGATGTACGAGCAGTACTTC.

V is TRBV6-5 and J is TRBJ2-7, with a possible D match to TRBD1 (6 bases). V lost 5 bases and J 3 bases, leaving 14 bases between the germline ends. Germline lookup yields CDR1 MNHEY and CDR2 SVGAGI. The CDR3 sequence is 14 residues long. DNA for the CDR3: TGTGCCAGCAGTCCCCACAGGGCGAGCTACGAGCAGTACGTC. Residues: CASSPHRASYEQYV.

The chain joins TRBV11-2 to TRBJ2-7; D unclear. This CDR3 region has 12 residues. From germline, CDR1 is SGHAT and CDR2 FQNNGV. The V gene lost 5 bases and the J gene lost 7 bases, with 12 bases spanning the gap. Here the CDR3 reads CASSGATLEQYF. The CDR3 nucleotides are TGTGCCAGCAGCGGAGCTACTTTGGAGCAGTACTTC.

The chain links TRBV7-6 to TRBJ2-4, with 10 bases fitting TRBD1. V shed 5 bases, J shed 1 base, and the junction held 11 bases outside the gene matches. Germline V gene lookup returns CDR1 SGHVS and CDR2 FNYEAQ. The CDR3 consists of 18 residues. CDR3 region: CASSPGTGDVGAKNIQYF. CDR3 in DNA: TGTGCCAGCAGCCCAGGGACAGGGGACGTTGGTGCCAAAAACATTCAGTACTTC.

In DNA, the CDR3 is TGTGCCAGCAGTCGGGTCATAAGCGCCGGGGAGCTGTTTTTT. Protein product: CASSRVISAGELFF. The genes are TRBV2 and TRBJ2-2; D remains unclear. The CDR3 spans 14 residues. From germline, CDR1 is SNHLY and CDR2 FYNNEI. V lost 5 bases and J 6 bases, leaving 13 bases between the germline ends.

The V gene is TRBV15, the J gene TRBJ1-5, with 7 bases matching TRBD1. This CDR3 has 18 amino acids. Germline V gene data show CDR1 as LNHNV and CDR2 as YYDKDF (reference sequence). Losses at the gene ends were 3 bases for V and 2 bases for J; bases not matched to a gene: 13. CDR3: CATSRGSNTGEGNQPQHF. CDR3 in DNA: TGTGCCACCAGCAGGGGGAGCAATACAGGGGAAGGCAATCAGCCCCAGCATTTT.

J is TRBJ1-4 and V is TRBV3-1 (or the pseudogene TRBV3-2); D gene unclear. This CDR3 has 15 amino acids. From germline, CDR1 is LGHDT and CDR2 YNNKEL (reference sequence). Trimming took off 1 base at V and 4 bases at J, with 10 bases between the two ends. CDR3 sequence: CASSQARRNNEKLFF. CDR3 DNA sequence: TGTGCCAGCAGCCAAGCGCGCAGGAATAATGAAAAACTGTTTTTT.

This sequence joins TRBV2 and TRBJ2-7, with 10 bases that match TRBD2. Germline CDR1 SNHLY, CDR2 FYNNEI. CDR3 size: 17 residues. The V and J ends lost 3 bases and 6 bases, in that order; junction bases with no gene match: 14. The CDR3 reads CASSESSGSWYSGEQYV. CDR3 DNA: TGTGCCAGCAGTGAGTCTAGCGGGAGTTGGTATTCAGGCGAGCAGTACGTC.

In regard to this clone: At one boundary the junction diverges from the germline segment, which might be a read error. This chain joins TRBV6-5 and TRBJ2-3; 9 bases fit TRBD2. CDR1 MNHEY and CDR2 SVGAGI come from the germline V gene. The CDR3 loop spans 16 amino acids. The CDR3, as DNA: TGTGCCAGCAGTTCCTACCCCGGGACTAGCAGAGATACGCAGTATTTT. Its protein product is CASSSYPGTSRDTQYF.

The gene calls are TRBV5-6 and TRBJ2-3; a possible D gene is TRBD2 (5 bases). V gave up 4 bases and J gave up 2 bases, with 8 bases separating them. The CDR3 runs 13 residues. From germline, CDR1 is SGHDT and CDR2 YYEEEE. The CDR3 loop is CASSEGNTDTQYF. The CDR3 DNA reads TGTGCCAGCAGCGAGGGTAACACAGATACGCAGTATTTT.